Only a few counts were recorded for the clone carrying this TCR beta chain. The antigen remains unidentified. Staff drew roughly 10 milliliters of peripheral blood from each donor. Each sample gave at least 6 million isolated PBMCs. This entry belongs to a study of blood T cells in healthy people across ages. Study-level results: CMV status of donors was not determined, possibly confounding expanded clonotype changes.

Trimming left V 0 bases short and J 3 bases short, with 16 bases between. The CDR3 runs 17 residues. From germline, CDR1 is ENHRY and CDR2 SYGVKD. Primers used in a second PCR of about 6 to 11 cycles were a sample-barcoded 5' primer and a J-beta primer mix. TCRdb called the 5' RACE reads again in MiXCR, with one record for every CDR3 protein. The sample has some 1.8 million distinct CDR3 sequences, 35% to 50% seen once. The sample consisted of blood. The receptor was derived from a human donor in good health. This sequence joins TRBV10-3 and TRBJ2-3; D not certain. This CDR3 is CAISESTRLGFTDTQYF. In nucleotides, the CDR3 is TGTGCCATCAGTGAGTCCACGAGGCTTGGATTTACAGATACGCAGTATTTT.